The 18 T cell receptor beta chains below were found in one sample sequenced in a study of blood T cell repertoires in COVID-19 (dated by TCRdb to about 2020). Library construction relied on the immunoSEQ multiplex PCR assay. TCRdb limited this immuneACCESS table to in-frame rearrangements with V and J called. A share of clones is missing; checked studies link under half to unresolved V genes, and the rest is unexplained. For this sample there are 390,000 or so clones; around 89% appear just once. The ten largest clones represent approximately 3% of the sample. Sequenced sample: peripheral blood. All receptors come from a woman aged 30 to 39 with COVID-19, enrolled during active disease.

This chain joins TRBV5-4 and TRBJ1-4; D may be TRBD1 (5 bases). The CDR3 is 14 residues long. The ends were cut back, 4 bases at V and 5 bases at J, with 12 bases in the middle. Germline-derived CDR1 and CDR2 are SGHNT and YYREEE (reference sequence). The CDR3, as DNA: TGTGCCAGCAGCCAGGGACGGGGGAATGAAAAACTGTTTTTT. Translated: CASSQGRGNEKLFF.

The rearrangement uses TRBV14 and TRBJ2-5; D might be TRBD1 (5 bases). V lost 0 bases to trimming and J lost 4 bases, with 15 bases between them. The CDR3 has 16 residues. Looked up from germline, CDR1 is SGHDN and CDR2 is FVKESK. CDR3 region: CASSQDRWGSGETQYF. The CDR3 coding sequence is TGTGCCAGCAGCCAAGATCGATGGGGCTCTGGAGAGACCCAGTACTTC.

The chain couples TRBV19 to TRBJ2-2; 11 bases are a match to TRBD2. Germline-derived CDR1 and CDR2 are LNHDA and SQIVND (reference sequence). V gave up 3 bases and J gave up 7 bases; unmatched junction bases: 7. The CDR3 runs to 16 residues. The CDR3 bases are TGTGCCAGTAGTATGACTAGCGGGAATTGGGTCGGGGAGCTGTTTTTT. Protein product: CASSMTSGNWVGELFF.

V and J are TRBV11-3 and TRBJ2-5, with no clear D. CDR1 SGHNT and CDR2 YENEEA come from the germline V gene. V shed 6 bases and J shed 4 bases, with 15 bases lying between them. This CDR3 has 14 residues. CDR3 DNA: TGTGCCAGCAGTTACCCTATCGGTCGAGAGACCCAGTACTTC. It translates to CASSYPIGRETQYF.

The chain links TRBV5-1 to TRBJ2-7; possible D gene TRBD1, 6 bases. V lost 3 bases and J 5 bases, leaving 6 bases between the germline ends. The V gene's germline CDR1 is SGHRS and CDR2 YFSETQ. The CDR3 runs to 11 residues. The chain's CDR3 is CASSYRDEQYF. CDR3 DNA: TGCGCCAGCAGCTACAGGGACGAGCAGTACTTC.

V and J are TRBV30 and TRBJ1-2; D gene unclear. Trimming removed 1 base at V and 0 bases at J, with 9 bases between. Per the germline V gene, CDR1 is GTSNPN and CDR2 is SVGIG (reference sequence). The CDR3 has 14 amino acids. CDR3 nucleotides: TGTGCCTGGAGTGCCGAATTAGCTAACTATGGCTACACCTTC. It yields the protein CAWSAELANYGYTF. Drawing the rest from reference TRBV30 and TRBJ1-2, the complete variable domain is SQTIHQWPATLVQPVGSPLSLECTVEGTSNPNLYWYRQAAGRGLQLLFYSVGIGQISSEVPQNLSASRPQDRQFILSSKKLLLSDSGFYLCAWSAELANYGYTFGSGTRLTVV.

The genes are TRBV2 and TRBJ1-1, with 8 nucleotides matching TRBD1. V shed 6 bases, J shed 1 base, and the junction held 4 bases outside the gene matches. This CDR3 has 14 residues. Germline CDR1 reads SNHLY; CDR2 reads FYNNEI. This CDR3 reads CASRGDRSNTEAFF. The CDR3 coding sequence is TGTGCCAGCAGGGGGGACAGGTCGAACACTGAAGCTTTCTTT. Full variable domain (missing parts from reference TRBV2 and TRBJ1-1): EPEVTQTPSHQVTQMGQEVILRCVPISNHLYFYWYRQILGQKVEFLVSFYNNEISEKSEIFDDQFSVERPDGSNFTLKIRSTKLEDSAMYFCASRGDRSNTEAFFGQGTRLTVV.

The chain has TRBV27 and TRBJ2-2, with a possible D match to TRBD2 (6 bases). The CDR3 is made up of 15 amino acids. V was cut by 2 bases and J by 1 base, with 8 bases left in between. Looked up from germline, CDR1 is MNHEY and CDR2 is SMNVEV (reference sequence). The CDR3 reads CASSLPGGNTGELFF. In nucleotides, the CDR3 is TGTGCCAGCAGTTTACCCGGGGGGAACACCGGGGAGCTGTTTTTT.

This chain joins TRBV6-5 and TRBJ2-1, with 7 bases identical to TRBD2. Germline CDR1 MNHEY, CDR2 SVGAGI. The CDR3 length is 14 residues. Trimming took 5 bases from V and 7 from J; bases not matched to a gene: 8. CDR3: CASSPPTSVNEQFF. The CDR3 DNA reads TGTGCCAGCAGTCCCCCCACTAGCGTTAATGAGCAGTTCTTC.

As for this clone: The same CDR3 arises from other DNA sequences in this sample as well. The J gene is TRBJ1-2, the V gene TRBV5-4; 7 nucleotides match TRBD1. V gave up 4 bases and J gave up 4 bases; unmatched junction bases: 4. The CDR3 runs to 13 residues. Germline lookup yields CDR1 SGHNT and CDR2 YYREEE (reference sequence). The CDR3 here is CASSPRTGYGYTF. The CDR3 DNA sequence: TGTGCCAGCAGCCCACGGACAGGCTATGGCTACACCTTC.

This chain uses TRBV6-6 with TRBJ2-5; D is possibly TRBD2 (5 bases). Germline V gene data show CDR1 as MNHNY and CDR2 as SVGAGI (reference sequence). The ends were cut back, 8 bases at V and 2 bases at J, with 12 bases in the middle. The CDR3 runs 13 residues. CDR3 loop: CASSGNSQETQYF. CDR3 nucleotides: TGTGCCAGCTCGGGGAATTCGCAAGAGACCCAGTACTTC.

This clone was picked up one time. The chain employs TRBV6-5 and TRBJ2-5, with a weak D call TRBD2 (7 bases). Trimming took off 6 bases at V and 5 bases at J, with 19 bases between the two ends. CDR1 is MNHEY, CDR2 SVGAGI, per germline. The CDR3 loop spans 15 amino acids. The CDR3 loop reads CASRSLGGGRETQYF. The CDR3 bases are TGTGCCAGCAGAAGCCTAGGGGGGGGGAGGGAGACCCAGTACTTC.

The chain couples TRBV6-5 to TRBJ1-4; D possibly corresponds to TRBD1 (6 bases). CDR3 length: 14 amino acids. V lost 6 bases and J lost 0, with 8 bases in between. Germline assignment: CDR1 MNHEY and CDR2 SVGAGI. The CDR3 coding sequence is TGTGCCAGCAGAACAGGGACAACTAATGAAAAACTGTTTTTT. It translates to CASRTGTTNEKLFF.

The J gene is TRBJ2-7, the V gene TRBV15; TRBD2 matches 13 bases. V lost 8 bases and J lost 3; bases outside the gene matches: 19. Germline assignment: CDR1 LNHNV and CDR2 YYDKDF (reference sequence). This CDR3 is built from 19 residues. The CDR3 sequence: CATPSGDRTGTSGNYEQYV. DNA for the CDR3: TGTGCCACCCCATCTGGAGATCGAACCGGGACTAGCGGGAACTACGAGCAGTACGTC.

The CDR3 region has the DNA TGTGCCAGCAGTTTCCTAGCGGGAGTGTCCTACAATGAGCAGTTCTTC. Amino acid sequence: CASSFLAGVSYNEQFF. This rearrangement joins TRBV5-4 to TRBJ2-1; 10 bases fit TRBD2. The J segment lost 1 base and the V segment lost 5 bases, leaving 6 bases of the junction unmatched. This CDR3 contains 16 residues. Germline loops: CDR1 SGHNT, CDR2 YYREEE (reference sequence). The whole variable domain, remainder taken from reference TRBV5-4 and TRBJ2-1, is ETGVTQSPTHLIKTRGQQVTLRCSSQSGHNTVSWYQQALGQGPQFIFQYYREEENGRGNFPPRFSGLQFPNYSSELNVNALELDDSALYLCASSFLAGVSYNEQFFGPGTRLTVL.

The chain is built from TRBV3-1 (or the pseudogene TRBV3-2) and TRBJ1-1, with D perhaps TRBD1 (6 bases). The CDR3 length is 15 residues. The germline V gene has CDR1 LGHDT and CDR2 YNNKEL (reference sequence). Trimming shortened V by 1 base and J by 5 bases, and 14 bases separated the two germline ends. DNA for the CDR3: TGTGCCAGCAGCCAAGGCGGGGGGCGTCGAACTGAAGCTTTCTTT. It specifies CASSQGGGRRTEAFF.

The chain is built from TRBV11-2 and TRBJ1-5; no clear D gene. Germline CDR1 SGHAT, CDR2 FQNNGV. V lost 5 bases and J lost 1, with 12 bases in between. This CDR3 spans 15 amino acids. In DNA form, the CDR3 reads TGTGCCAGCAGCCCTGGCGGGGTAAGCAATCAGCCCCAGCATTTT. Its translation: CASSPGGVSNQPQHF.

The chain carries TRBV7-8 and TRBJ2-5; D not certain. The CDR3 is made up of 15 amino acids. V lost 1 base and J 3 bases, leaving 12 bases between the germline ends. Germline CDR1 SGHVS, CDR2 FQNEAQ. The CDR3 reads CASSLEHRSKETQYF. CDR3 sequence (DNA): TGTGCCAGCAGCTTAGAGCACCGGAGCAAAGAGACCCAGTACTTC.